This T cell receptor beta chain stems from a study of long-term antiretroviral therapy in people with HIV. General study findings and limits: Diversity measured after ART increased yet remained under transplant donor controls. HIV repertoires spanned tighter CDR3 length ranges than controls did. All time points showed a repertoire dominated by clones expanded before ART.

Samples held about 0.85-11 million cryopreserved PBMC before DNA extraction. The germline V gene encodes CDR1 SQVTM and CDR2 ANQGSEA. This CDR3 has 13 residues. Trimming removed 0 bases at V and 2 bases at J, with 7 bases between. On this clone itself: Antigen unknown.

The immunoSEQ assay was v3.0, run at survey level. The table came from immunoSEQ multiplex PCR; TCRdb's copy has only in-frame clones and leaves some out. The repertoire holds about 29,000 clones, with 95% as singletons. The chain combines TRBV29-1 with TRBJ1-1, with unresolved D. This receptor was identified in a man aged 30 to 39 with HIV. The sequenced sample was unsorted PBMCs, obtained 5.3 years after starting antiretroviral therapy. This chain's CDR3 is CSVEDGSNTEAFF. The CDR3 DNA follows: TGCAGCGTTGAAGATGGCAGTAACACTGAAGCTTTCTTT.